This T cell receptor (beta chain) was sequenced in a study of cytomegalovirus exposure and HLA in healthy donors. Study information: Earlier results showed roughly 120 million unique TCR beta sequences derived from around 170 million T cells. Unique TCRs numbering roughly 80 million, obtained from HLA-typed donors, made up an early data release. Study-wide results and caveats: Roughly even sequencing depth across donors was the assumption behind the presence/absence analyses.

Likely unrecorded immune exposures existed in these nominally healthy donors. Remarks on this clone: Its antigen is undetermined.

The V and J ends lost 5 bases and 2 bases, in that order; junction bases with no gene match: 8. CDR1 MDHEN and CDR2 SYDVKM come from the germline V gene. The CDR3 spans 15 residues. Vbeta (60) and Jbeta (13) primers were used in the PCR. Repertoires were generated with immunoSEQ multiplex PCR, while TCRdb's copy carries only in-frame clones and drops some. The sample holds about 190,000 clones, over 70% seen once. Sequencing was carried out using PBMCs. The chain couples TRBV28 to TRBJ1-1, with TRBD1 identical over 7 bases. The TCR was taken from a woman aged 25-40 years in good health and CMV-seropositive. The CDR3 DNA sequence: TGTGCCAGCAGTATCAACAGGGGTGCAAACACTGAAGCTTTCTTT. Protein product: CASSINRGANTEAFF.